What follows are 29 T cell receptor beta chains derived from one specimen sequenced in a study of T-cell memory formation after mild COVID-19. TCRdb analysed the 5' RACE reads with MiXCR anew, one entry per CDR3 protein. Of about 360,000 distinct CDR3 sequences listed, roughly 13% are singletons. The sample taken for sequencing was PBMCs or a T cell subset sorted from them (not recorded which). The receptors stem from a man younger than 35 who had mild COVID-19 (a few samples of this study predate the infection). Cell type and time point are not known.

This clonotype came up a few times. The genes are TRBV12-3 or TRBV12-4 and TRBJ1-5; unclear D gene. V lost 3 bases to trimming and J lost 2 bases, with 8 bases between them. This CDR3 spans 14 amino acids. CDR3 sequence: CASSFAPGNQPQHF. The CDR3 nucleotides read TGTGCCAGCAGTTTTGCCCCCGGCAATCAGCCCCAGCATTTT.

There are many counts of this clonotype. The chain has TRBV6-6 and TRBJ1-1; unclear D gene. Germline V lookup: CDR1 MNHNY, CDR2 SVGAGI (reference sequence). The CDR3 sequence is 15 residues long. The V end lost 3 bases, the J end lost 0 bases, and 11 bases lay between the germline ends. DNA of the CDR3: TGTGCCAGCAGTTATCCCGGCCTAATGAACACTGAAGCTTTCTTT. Protein product: CASSYPGLMNTEAFF.

V gene TRBV7-8 combines with J gene TRBJ1-5, with TRBD1 matching over 8 bases. V shed 1 base and J 7 bases; nucleotides not matched to a gene: 6. Looked up from germline, CDR1 is SGHVS and CDR2 is FQNEAQ. This CDR3 is 15 amino acids long. The chain's CDR3 is CASSLVGQGSQPQHF. CDR3 in DNA: TGTGCCAGCAGCTTAGTTGGACAGGGTAGCCAGCCCCAGCATTTT.

This chain uses TRBV4-2 with TRBJ2-6; tentatively, D is TRBD1 or TRBD2 (5 bases each). Per the germline V gene, CDR1 is LGHNA and CDR2 is YNFKEQ. CDR3 length: 18 residues. Trimming left V 5 bases short and J 4 bases short, with 21 bases between. CDR3 sequence reads: CASSGGLTGAGGANVLTF. The CDR3 DNA reads as TGTGCCAGCAGCGGAGGCTTAACCGGGGCAGGGGGGGCCAACGTCCTGACTTTC.

The chain joins TRBV15 to TRBJ2-1; the D is unclear. Deletions cut 4 bases from V and 5 bases from J, with 12 bases between. This CDR3 contains 14 residues. From germline, CDR1 is LNHNV and CDR2 YYDKDF (reference sequence). The CDR3 loop reads CATSNLARNNEQFF. The CDR3 DNA is TGTGCCACCAGCAACTTGGCGCGGAACAATGAGCAGTTCTTC.

This clonotype has only a few counts. The CDR3 region has the DNA TGTGCCAGCAGTCCCCTGGGGACAAAGAGGAATGAGCAGTTCTTC. It encodes CASSPLGTKRNEQFF. The J gene is TRBJ2-1, the V gene TRBV12-3 or TRBV12-4; weak D call: TRBD1 (6 bases). V was clipped by 5 bases and J by 7 bases, with 18 bases between them. The CDR3 is 15 residues long.

The sample holds a few counts of this clonotype. This sequence joins TRBV20-1 and TRBJ2-3, with 10 bases that match TRBD2. The CDR3 totals 12 residues. Germline CDR1 reads DFQATT; CDR2 reads SNEGSKA (reference sequence). After removal of 2 bases from V and 10 bases from J, the junction contained 3 bases not matched to a gene. Here the CDR3 reads CSARFLAGAQYF. In nucleotides, the CDR3 is TGCAGTGCTAGATTCCTAGCGGGGGCGCAGTATTTT.

The V gene is TRBV20-1, the J gene TRBJ2-3; TRBD2 aligns across 8 bases. The CDR3 is 13 residues long. V trimming: 3 bases; J trimming: 4 bases; junction bases outside the gene matches: 3. The V gene's germline CDR1 is DFQATT and CDR2 SNEGSKA (reference sequence). The chain's CDR3 is CSASGGASDTQYF. The CDR3 coding sequence is TGCAGTGCTAGCGGGGGGGCATCAGATACGCAGTATTTT.

On this clonotype itself: One end of the junction varies from germline; a read error may be responsible. This chain connects TRBV19 to TRBJ2-5; the match to TRBD2 covers 12 bases. This CDR3 has 16 amino acids. Germline assignment: CDR1 LNHDA and CDR2 SQIVND (reference sequence). CDR3 in DNA: TGTACCAGTAGCCGAGGACTAGCGGGGAAGAAAGAGACCCAGTACTTC. Protein: CTSSRGLAGKKETQYF.

CDR3 bases: TGTGCCAGTAGTATGGGACAGAACACCGGGGAGCTGTTTTTT. Translating it yields CASSMGQNTGELFF. This chain uses TRBV19 with TRBJ2-2; D may be TRBD1 (6 bases). The ends were cut back, 3 bases at V and 1 base at J, with 6 bases in the middle. This CDR3 has 14 residues. Germline assignment: CDR1 LNHDA and CDR2 SQIVND (reference sequence).

In its sample, this clonotype was seen a few times. This chain joins TRBV10-3 and TRBJ1-5; no definite D call. The V gene's germline CDR1 is ENHRY and CDR2 SYGVKD. This CDR3 has 17 residues. V was shortened by 2 bases and J by 8 bases, with 22 bases between the two germline ends. In DNA, the CDR3 is TGTGCCATCAGTGAGGGGCTGACACGGACTTCTGAGAAGCCCCAGCATTTT. The encoded protein is CAISEGLTRTSEKPQHF.

Only a few counts were recorded for this clonotype. The chain uses TRBV7-6 and TRBJ2-7; D gene ambiguous. Trimming took 0 bases from V and 7 from J, leaving 7 bases between them. The CDR3 spans 12 residues. Germline V gene lookup returns CDR1 SGHVS and CDR2 FNYEAQ. Written as DNA, the CDR3 is TGTGCCAGCAGCTTAGCCTACAGAGAGCAGTACTTC. Translation: CASSLAYREQYF.

This clonotype has only a few counts. Here the CDR3 DNA reads TGTGCCAGCAGCTCTGGACAGGTTGAGGAGCAGTACGTC. This gives the protein CASSSGQVEEQYV. The chain joins TRBV5-6 to TRBJ2-7; 7 nucleotides agree with TRBD1. Germline values: CDR1 SGHDT, CDR2 YYEEEE. The CDR3 is made up of 13 amino acids. V dropped 3 bases and J dropped 7; count of bases not matched to a gene: 7.

The rearrangement joins TRBV11-1 to TRBJ2-3; tentatively, D is TRBD2 (5 bases). CDR1 is SGHAT, CDR2 FQDESV, per germline (reference sequence). The V gene lost 5 bases and the J gene lost 10 bases, with 13 bases spanning the gap. CDR3 length: 12 amino acids. This chain's CDR3 is CASSPGGWSQYF. CDR3 coding DNA: TGTGCCAGCAGCCCAGGAGGATGGTCGCAGTATTTT.

V and J are TRBV7-3 and TRBJ2-1, with a possible D match to TRBD1 (6 bases). V was clipped by 5 bases and J by 9 bases, with 14 bases between them. CDR3 length equals 13 residues. CDR1 and CDR2 from the germline V gene are SGHTA and FQGTGA. The CDR3 bases are TGTGCCAGCAGCGCCCATCAGGGGAGTGAGCAGTTCTTC. This codes for CASSAHQGSEQFF.

This clonotype was seen at least ten times. The gene calls are TRBV5-6 and TRBJ2-4, with unresolved D. Germline V gives CDR1 SGHDT, CDR2 YYEEEE. This CDR3 has 15 residues. The V and J ends lost 3 bases and 1 base respectively, with 11 bases between them. The CDR3 bases are TGTGCCAGCAGCTGGGCTGAAGGGGCCAAAAACATTCAGTACTTC. Its translation: CASSWAEGAKNIQYF.

The chain links TRBV3-1 to TRBJ1-1; 7 nucleotides match TRBD1. Trimming took 5 bases from V and 4 from J; bases not matched to a gene: 7. In germline, CDR1 is LGHDT, CDR2 YNNKEL (reference sequence). There are 14 residues in the CDR3. The CDR3 loop is CASSARQGGTEAFF. The CDR3 region has the DNA TGTGCCAGCAGCGCCCGACAGGGTGGCACTGAAGCTTTCTTT.

The chain links TRBV12-3 or TRBV12-4 to TRBJ1-2, with D uncertain. This CDR3 spans 12 amino acids. V lost 6 bases and J 4 bases, leaving 9 bases between the germline ends. The CDR3 DNA reads as TGTGCCAGCAGCAGATGGTTCTATGGCTACACCTTC. Amino acids: CASSRWFYGYTF.

The CDR3 loop is CASSLRGSGGADRNEQFF. In DNA, the CDR3 is TGTGCCAGCAGCCTTCGAGGTAGCGGGGGGGCGGATAGGAATGAGCAGTTCTTC. The V and J genes are TRBV11-3 and TRBJ2-1, with 11 bases fitting TRBD2. Trimming removed 5 bases from V and 7 bases from J; junction bases left unmatched: 16. Germline assignment: CDR1 SGHNT and CDR2 YENEEA. The CDR3 sequence is 18 residues long.

This clonotype turned up a few times. The chain has TRBV5-1 and TRBJ2-2; D is uncertain. V was pared by 5 bases and J by 0 bases, with 8 bases between. The CDR3 is 14 residues long. CDR1 and CDR2 (germline): SGHRS, YFSETQ. The CDR3 DNA reads as TGCGCCAGCAGTCTCCGATCGAACACCGGGGAGCTGTTTTTT. This translates into CASSLRSNTGELFF. Using reference TRBV5-1 and TRBJ2-2 for the parts outside the CDR3, the full variable domain is KAGVTQTPRYLIKTRGQQVTLSCSPISGHRSVSWYQQTPGQGLQFLFEYFSETQRNKGNFPGRFSGRQFSNSRSEMNVSTLELGDSALYLCASSLRSNTGELFFGEGSRLTVL.

This clonotype has more than one count but fewer than ten. The CDR3: CSARDEARSNYGYTF. The CDR3 coding sequence is TGCAGTGCTAGAGATGAGGCCAGGTCTAACTATGGCTACACCTTC. The chain links TRBV20-1 to TRBJ1-2, with D unresolved. The CDR3 has 15 amino acids. Trimming left V 0 bases short and J 0 bases short, with 11 bases between. The germline CDR1 and CDR2 sequences are DFQATT and SNEGSKA (reference sequence).

There are a few counts of this clonotype. The gene calls are TRBV11-2 and TRBJ1-6; D ambiguous. The CDR3 totals 15 residues. V was trimmed by 1 base and J by 10 bases, leaving 14 bases between them. Germline-derived CDR1 and CDR2 are SGHAT and FQNNGV. CDR3 loop: CASSLAGQWESPLHF. The CDR3 coding sequence is TGTGCCAGCAGCTTAGCTGGCCAGTGGGAGTCACCCCTCCACTTT.

The chain has TRBV4-3 and TRBJ2-3; D gene ambiguous. Looked up from germline, CDR1 is LGHNA and CDR2 is YSLEER. CDR3 length: 14 amino acids. Between the trimmed V and J ends, which lost 0 bases and 4 bases, there was a span of 8 bases. The CDR3 DNA follows: TGCGCCAGCAGCCAAGACGGGCGCGCAGATACGCAGTATTTT. Residues: CASSQDGRADTQYF.

The sample holds a few counts of this clonotype. The rearrangement links TRBV24-1 to TRBJ2-2; D may match TRBD1 or TRBD2 (5 bases each). Looked up from germline, CDR1 is KGHDR and CDR2 is SFDVKD. V gave up 3 bases and J gave up 7 bases, with 14 bases separating them. This CDR3 is built from 15 residues. The CDR3 region is CATSDGGRFGGELFF. In nucleotides, the CDR3 is TGTGCCACCAGTGATGGGGGTCGTTTTGGCGGGGAGCTGTTTTTT.

This clonotype was recorded many times. This chain joins TRBV20-1 and TRBJ2-3; 11 nucleotides agree with TRBD2. CDR3 length: 17 amino acids. The junction had 7 bases not matched to a gene; V was cut back by 2 bases and J by 0 bases. Germline V gene lookup returns CDR1 DFQATT and CDR2 SNEGSKA (reference sequence). The CDR3 loop is CSARLAGGRPSTDTQYF. The CDR3 DNA reads TGCAGTGCTAGACTAGCGGGGGGCCGACCTAGCACAGATACGCAGTATTTT.

The rearrangement joins TRBV12-3 or TRBV12-4 to TRBJ1-2, with D perhaps TRBD1 (6 bases). V lost 8 bases and J lost 4, with 14 bases in between. This CDR3 is 13 amino acids long. CDR3 region: CASYGGGPYGYTF. DNA for the CDR3: TGTGCCAGCTATGGGGGGGGGCCCTATGGCTACACCTTC.

The chain joins TRBV14 to TRBJ2-3; 8 bases map to TRBD2. The CDR3 is made up of 16 amino acids. Germline CDR1 is SGHDN and CDR2 is FVKESK. V gave up 3 bases and J gave up 0 bases; unmatched junction bases: 5. The CDR3, as DNA: TGTGCCAGCAGCCAGTTGAGCGGGGGAAGCACAGATACGCAGTATTTT. It yields the protein CASSQLSGGSTDTQYF. Together with reference TRBV14 and TRBJ2-3, the CDR3 gives the full variable domain: EAGVTQFPSHSVIEKGQTVTLRCDPISGHDNLYWYRRVMGKEIKFLLHFVKESKQDESGMPNNRFLAERTGGTYSTLKVQPAELEDSGVYFCASSQLSGGSTDTQYFGPGTRLTVL.

This clonotype was detected a few times. The chain recombines TRBV6-1 with TRBJ2-7; the D is unclear. The CDR3 consists of 12 residues. V was trimmed by 7 bases and J by 10 bases, leaving 17 bases between them. CDR1 and CDR2 (germline): MNHNS, SASEGT. The CDR3 loop is CASTRAGGRQYV. CDR3 sequence (DNA): TGTGCCAGCACCCGAGCTGGTGGGCGCCAGTACGTC.

This clonotype was seen at least ten times. V is TRBV5-5 and J is TRBJ1-6; D is ambiguous. V lost 0 bases to trimming and J lost 7 bases, with 8 bases between them. The germline CDR1 and CDR2 sequences are SGHKS and YYEKEE (reference sequence). The CDR3 consists of 14 residues. CDR3 protein: CASSLASPNSPLHF. The CDR3 DNA follows: TGTGCCAGCAGCTTGGCCAGCCCGAATTCACCCCTCCACTTT.